The entry that follows covers one T cell receptor (beta chain) sequence. The sample comes from a study of blood T cell repertoires in COVID-19. Study summary: The analysed material was cDNA or gDNA that came from T cells, B-cell-depleted T cells, or PBMCs.

The V gene end was trimmed by 0 bases and the J gene end by 2 bases; junction bases not matched to a gene: 10. The CDR3 extends over 17 amino acids. The germline V gene encodes CDR1 SGDLS and CDR2 YYNGEE. Clones were sequenced by immunoSEQ multiplex PCR, and TCRdb holds only the in-frame ones, with some missing. The sample lists some 21,000 clones; roughly 83% were seen once. What was sequenced was peripheral blood. J is TRBJ2-5 and V is TRBV9; 7 nucleotides agree with TRBD2. This TCR was recovered from a man aged 35-49 years with acute or convalescent COVID-19. CDR3 sequence: CASSVGLSGVRQETQYF. The CDR3 DNA reads as TGTGCCAGCAGCGTAGGTCTAAGCGGGGTAAGGCAAGAGACCCAGTACTTC. The whole variable domain, filled in from reference TRBV9 and TRBJ2-5, reads DSGVTQTPKHLITATGQRVTLRCSPRSGDLSVYWYQQSLDQGLQFLIQYYNGEERAKGNILERFSAQQFPDLHSELNLSSLELGDSALYFCASSVGLSGVRQETQYFGPGTRLLVL.